The 15 T cell receptor beta chains below come from one sample, sequenced in a study of cytomegalovirus exposure and HLA in healthy donors. Primers for the PCR totalled 60 Vbeta and 13 Jbeta. Sequencing was performed with immunoSEQ multiplex PCR; in TCRdb, only in-frame clones are kept and a portion is missing. Altogether 180,000 or so clones are present, roughly four fifths being singletons, with the ten largest covering approximately 2%. What was sequenced was PBMCs. Source of these receptors: a woman aged 25 to 45 in good health and CMV-seropositive.

V and J are TRBV4-1 and TRBJ2-1; tentative D call: TRBD1 (5 bases). CDR3 length: 14 residues. With 2 bases removed from V and 7 bases from J, the gap between germline ends came to 12 bases. CDR1 is MGHRA, CDR2 YSYEKL, per germline. The CDR3 sequence: CASSQYERTNEQFF. The CDR3 DNA reads TGCGCCAGCAGCCAATATGAGAGGACAAATGAGCAGTTCTTC.

The CDR3 loop reads CSVDRQGRTDTQYF. CDR3 coding DNA: TGCAGCGTTGACCGGCAGGGTAGAACAGATACGCAGTATTTT. The chain carries TRBV29-1 and TRBJ2-3; a possible D gene is TRBD1 (5 bases). V shed 3 bases and J shed 3 bases, with 13 bases lying between them. The length of the CDR3 is 14 residues. CDR1 and CDR2 (germline): SQVTM, ANQGSEA.

The chain recombines TRBV19 with TRBJ1-2, with 8 nucleotides matching TRBD1. CDR1 is LNHDA and CDR2 is SQIVND in the germline V gene (reference sequence). The CDR3 covers 14 residues. V gave up 6 bases and J gave up 3 bases; unmatched junction bases: 6. CDR3 sequence (DNA): TGTGCCAGTAGCAGATTGACAGGGGACTATGGCTACACCTTC. Its translation: CASSRLTGDYGYTF. Full variable domain (outside the CDR3, taken from reference TRBV19 and TRBJ1-2): DGGITQSPKYLFRKEGQNVTLSCEQNLNHDAMYWYRQDPGQGLRLIYYSQIVNDFQKGDIAEGYSVSREKKESFPLTVTSAQKNPTAFYLCASSRLTGDYGYTFGSGTRLTVV.

CDR3 loop: CASSVEGTGLTGGYTF. The CDR3 coding sequence is TGTGCCAGCAGCGTAGAAGGGACAGGGCTCACAGGTGGCTACACCTTC. The chain combines TRBV9 with TRBJ1-2, with TRBD1 identical over 9 bases. Per germline, CDR1 SGDLS and CDR2 YYNGEE. There are 16 residues in the CDR3. J was trimmed by 7 bases and V by 0 bases; bases with no gene match: 10.

V is TRBV28 and J is TRBJ1-5, with 7 nucleotides matching TRBD1. The CDR3 has 18 amino acids. V shed 8 bases, J shed 0 bases, and the junction held 16 bases outside the gene matches. CDR1 and CDR2 from the germline V gene are MDHEN and SYDVKM. The CDR3 spells CASLTGIRSMNSNQPQHF. In DNA, the CDR3 is TGTGCCAGCCTGACAGGGATTCGTTCGATGAATAGCAATCAGCCCCAGCATTTT.

The V gene is TRBV19, the J gene TRBJ1-1; no definite D call. The CDR3 covers 13 residues. Germline assignment: CDR1 LNHDA and CDR2 SQIVND (reference sequence). The ends were cut back, 5 bases at V and 4 bases at J, with 11 bases in the middle. The CDR3 protein is CASSFWEGTEAFF. The DNA of the CDR3 is TGTGCCAGTAGTTTCTGGGAGGGCACTGAAGCTTTCTTT.

The chain couples TRBV5-4 to TRBJ2-7, with D maybe TRBD2 (6 bases). Trimming removed 4 bases at V and 6 bases at J, with 17 bases between. Germline CDR1 is SGHNT and CDR2 is YYREEE (reference sequence). This CDR3 has 14 amino acids. CDR3 sequence (DNA): TGTGCCAGCAGCCTAGGTGTGGGGGGTAGCGAGCAGTACTTC. Translation gives CASSLGVGGSEQYF.

V is TRBV4-1 and J is TRBJ1-5, with 7 bases that match TRBD1. V lost 1 base to trimming and J lost 11 bases; unmatched junction nucleotides: 5. The CDR3 loop spans 13 amino acids. Germline values: CDR1 MGHRA, CDR2 YSYEKL. The CDR3 loop is CASSQGGQGAQHF. The CDR3, as DNA: TGCGCCAGCAGCCAAGGAGGGCAGGGGGCCCAGCATTTT.

The gene calls are TRBV7-2 and TRBJ1-1; possibly TRBD1 for D (5 bases). This CDR3 is built from 13 residues. Germline assignment: CDR1 SGHTA and CDR2 FQGNSA. V lost 2 bases, J lost 4 bases, and 8 bases lay in between. The CDR3 coding sequence is TGTGCCAGCAGCTTACTAGGGGCCACTGAAGCTTTCTTT. It encodes CASSLLGATEAFF.

V usage is TRBV9 and J usage is TRBJ2-1, with TRBD1 as a possible D gene (6 bases). Germline V gene data show CDR1 as SGDLS and CDR2 as YYNGEE. The CDR3 loop spans 16 amino acids. The V and J ends lost 2 bases and 1 base respectively, with 13 bases between them. The CDR3 DNA follows: TGTGCCAGCAGCGTGGATACAGGGTCATCCTACAATGAGCAGTTCTTC. This encodes CASSVDTGSSYNEQFF.

CDR3 DNA: TGTGCCAGCAGCTATACATCAGGGAGCAATCAGCCCCAGCATTTT. This gives the protein CASSYTSGSNQPQHF. The gene calls are TRBV7-2 and TRBJ1-5; the D gene is possibly TRBD1 (5 bases). Germline V CDR1 and CDR2: SGHTA, FQGNSA. The CDR3 spans 15 residues. V lost 4 bases, J lost 1 base, and 11 bases lay in between.

On this clone itself: A junction end diverges from the germline sequence, so it may reflect a read error. This chain connects TRBV7-9 to TRBJ1-2; D gene unclear. Germline V gives CDR1 SEHNR, CDR2 FQNEAQ (reference sequence). The CDR3 contains 16 residues. The CDR3 coding sequence is TGTTCCAGCAGCTTAGATACCTCAGTCCTAAGGGAGGGCTACACCTTC. It is translated as CSSSLDTSVLREGYTF. Together with reference TRBV7-9 and TRBJ1-2, the CDR3 gives the full variable domain: DTGVSQNPRHKITKRGQNVTFRCDPISEHNRLYWYRQTLGQGPEFLTYFQNEAQLEKSRLLSDRFSAERPKGSFSTLEIQRTEQGDSAMYLCSSSLDTSVLREGYTFGSGTRLTVV.

In its sample, this clone was seen a few times. This chain uses TRBV5-8 with TRBJ2-7, with D possibly matching TRBD1 (5 bases). Germline assignment: CDR1 SGHTS and CDR2 YDEGEE. Trimming shortened V by 5 bases and J by 0 bases, and 15 bases separated the two germline ends. The CDR3 spans 15 residues. The DNA of the CDR3 is TGTGCCAGCAGACGCATAGGGGTCGCCTCCTACGAGCAGTACTTC. Residues: CASRRIGVASYEQYF.

This clone has a handful of counts. This rearrangement joins TRBV19 to TRBJ2-1; 8 bases agree with TRBD2. The germline gives CDR1 LNHDA, CDR2 SQIVND (reference sequence). The CDR3 length is 18 residues. V was pared by 6 bases and J by 4 bases, with 17 bases of the junction left unmatched. The CDR3 region is CASRGTFREGGEYNEQFF. The CDR3 DNA reads as TGTGCCAGTAGGGGGACCTTCCGGGAGGGAGGGGAATACAATGAGCAGTTCTTC.

The chain carries TRBV27 and TRBJ1-5; 8 bases line up with TRBD1. The CDR3 contains 16 residues. Germline V gene data show CDR1 as MNHEY and CDR2 as SMNVEV (reference sequence). With 4 bases clipped from V and 5 bases from J, the junction kept 10 bases outside the gene matches. CDR3 residues: CASSSVHRGNDQPQHF. The CDR3 nucleotides read TGTGCCAGCAGTTCCGTACACAGGGGGAACGATCAGCCCCAGCATTTT.